The next 24 T cell receptor beta chains were all read from a single sample in a study of blood T cell repertoires in COVID-19. TCRdb's copy holds only in-frame clones and misses some; the assay was immunoSEQ multiplex PCR. The sample holds approximately 130,000 clones, about 77% seen once. Sequenced material: peripheral blood. The receptors were gathered from a human donor in a cohort sampled during active COVID-19.

This clone was observed a handful of times. The CDR3 DNA is TGTGCCAGCAGCCTCGACAGGGGGCAAGGACAGCCCCAGCATTTT. It specifies CASSLDRGQGQPQHF. V usage is TRBV7-8 and J usage is TRBJ1-5; TRBD1 matches at 10 bases. CDR3 length: 15 residues. Germline V gene data show CDR1 as SGHVS and CDR2 as FQNEAQ. Trimming removed 5 bases from V and 7 bases from J; junction bases left unmatched: 8.

The gene calls are TRBV7-2 and TRBJ1-1, with D perhaps TRBD1 (6 bases). This CDR3 spans 16 amino acids. With 0 bases removed from V and 1 base from J, the gap between germline ends came to 12 bases. The germline V gene encodes CDR1 SGHTA and CDR2 FQGNSA. The CDR3 DNA is TGTGCCAGCAGCTTAGCTGTGGTGGGGGCGAACACTGAAGCTTTCTTT. Translating gives CASSLAVVGANTEAFF.

The chain has TRBV10-3 and TRBJ2-1; tentative D call: TRBD1 (5 bases). This CDR3 has 11 amino acids. The germline V gene encodes CDR1 ENHRY and CDR2 SYGVKD. With 5 bases removed from V and 8 bases from J, the gap between germline ends came to 7 bases. In DNA form, the CDR3 reads TGTGCCATCAGTCAGGGCTATGAGCAGTTCTTC. The encoded protein is CAISQGYEQFF.

The chain is built from TRBV18 and TRBJ2-2, with 9 bases that match TRBD1. The V gene's germline CDR1 is KGHSH and CDR2 LQKENI. The V segment lost 2 bases and the J segment 4 bases; nucleotides outside the gene matches: 2. This CDR3 region has 15 residues. The CDR3 nucleotides read TGTGCCAGCTCACCAACGGGACAGGGCACCGGGGAGCTGTTTTTT. This encodes CASSPTGQGTGELFF.

The chain couples TRBV4-2 to TRBJ2-7; TRBD2 aligns across 13 bases. The V gene end was trimmed by 0 bases and the J gene end by 6 bases; junction bases not matched to a gene: 2. CDR3 length: 15 residues. Germline V gene lookup returns CDR1 LGHNA and CDR2 YNFKEQ. For the CDR3, the DNA is TGTGCCAGCAGCCAAGAACTAGCGGGGGGGTTCGAGCAGTACTTC. It translates to CASSQELAGGFEQYF.

The rearrangement uses TRBV5-1 and TRBJ2-2; TRBD1 aligns across 8 bases. The germline CDR1 and CDR2 sequences are SGHRS and YFSETQ. V shed 0 bases, J shed 4 bases, and the junction held 5 bases outside the gene matches. This CDR3 is built from 16 residues. CDR3 in amino acids: CASSLAGGSGTGELFF. Written as DNA, the CDR3 is TGCGCCAGCAGCTTGGCAGGGGGCTCCGGCACCGGGGAGCTGTTTTTT.

The rearrangement uses TRBV28 and TRBJ1-5; the D is unclear. Trimming stripped 7 bases from V and 1 base from J, with 11 bases between. The CDR3 totals 14 residues. Germline lookup yields CDR1 MDHEN and CDR2 SYDVKM. This CDR3 is CASTRGGSNQPQHF. The CDR3 DNA follows: TGTGCCAGCACCCGCGGTGGGAGCAATCAGCCCCAGCATTTT.

The chain joins TRBV11-3 to TRBJ2-2; 7 bases match TRBD2. The trim removed 5 bases at V and 3 bases at J, leaving 6 bases unmatched. CDR1 is SGHNT, CDR2 YENEEA, per germline. This CDR3 contains 15 residues. The CDR3 DNA reads TGTGCCAGCAGCCGCGGGGGTCGGGACACCGGGGAGCTGTTTTTT. Amino acid sequence: CASSRGGRDTGELFF.

There are a few counts of this clone. The rearrangement links TRBV28 to TRBJ2-2; D may be TRBD1 (6 bases). The germline V gene encodes CDR1 MDHEN and CDR2 SYDVKM. V was shortened by 5 bases and J by 9 bases, with 10 bases between the two germline ends. This CDR3 is 12 amino acids long. CDR3 DNA sequence: TGTGCCAGCAGTCCCCAGGGGAGGGAGCTGTTTTTT. Protein sequence: CASSPQGRELFF.

The rearrangement joins TRBV5-1 to TRBJ2-3, with D possibly TRBD2 on 6 matching bases. V was clipped by 10 bases and J by 0 bases, with 21 bases between them. Germline loops: CDR1 SGHRS, CDR2 YFSETQ. The CDR3 runs to 16 residues. The CDR3 DNA reads as TGCGCCTCAAAGGTTATTAGCGGAGCTAGCACAGATACGCAGTATTTT. Encoded protein: CASKVISGASTDTQYF.

The J gene is TRBJ2-7, the V gene TRBV18, with 9 bases aligning to TRBD2. With V trimmed by 3 bases and J by 5 bases, 8 bases remained unmatched. Germline-derived CDR1 and CDR2 are KGHSH and LQKENI. This CDR3 contains 15 residues. The CDR3 DNA sequence: TGTGCCAGCTCACCCCTGAGGGTAGCGGGAGACGAGCAGTACTTC. Translation: CASSPLRVAGDEQYF.

The chain combines TRBV15 with TRBJ1-6; D is undetermined. Trimming removed 0 bases from V and 4 bases from J, with 16 bases in between. The CDR3 contains 18 residues. Per germline, CDR1 LNHNV and CDR2 YYDKDF (reference sequence). CDR3 loop: CATSREGVGSSYNSPLHF. In nucleotides, the CDR3 is TGTGCCACCAGCAGAGAGGGCGTTGGGAGCTCTTATAATTCACCCCTCCACTTT.

This clone was counted a few times. The rearrangement links TRBV29-1 to TRBJ1-2, with 7 nucleotides matching TRBD1. This CDR3 has 14 amino acids. Germline V gives CDR1 SQVTM, CDR2 ANQGSEA. With V trimmed by 0 bases and J by 4 bases, 5 bases remained unmatched. CDR3 DNA: TGCAGCGTTGAAGATCTGGACAGGTCCTATGGCTACACCTTC. Its protein product is CSVEDLDRSYGYTF.

As for this clone: The sample has other DNA sequences that encode this CDR3 too. The chain joins TRBV28 to TRBJ2-7; unclear D gene. CDR3 length: 11 amino acids. Germline CDR1 is MDHEN and CDR2 is SYDVKM. V lost 6 bases and J 4 bases, leaving 7 bases between the germline ends. The CDR3 is CASSSLYEQYF. CDR3 nucleotides: TGTGCCAGCAGCTCCTTATACGAGCAGTACTTC.

The chain is built from TRBV6-6 and TRBJ2-7; TRBD2 matches 10 bases. Germline-derived CDR1 and CDR2 are MNHNY and SVGAGI (reference sequence). The CDR3 loop spans 16 amino acids. V shed 0 bases and J 4 bases; nucleotides not matched to a gene: 6. The CDR3 loop is CASSYSVGLAVYEQYF. The CDR3 coding sequence is TGTGCCAGCAGTTACTCGGTTGGACTAGCGGTTTACGAGCAGTACTTC.

V and J are TRBV3-1 (or the pseudogene TRBV3-2) and TRBJ2-5; no reliable D call. There are 15 residues in the CDR3. Germline CDR1 and CDR2: LGHDT and YNNKEL (reference sequence). The V and J ends lost 1 base and 5 bases respectively, with 14 bases between them. The CDR3 bases are TGTGCCAGCAGCCAAGTTCAGCCAGTCGGGGAGACCCAGTACTTC. Protein product: CASSQVQPVGETQYF.

The J gene is TRBJ2-7, the V gene TRBV30; D possibly corresponds to TRBD1 (5 bases). V lost 6 bases and J 5 bases, leaving 17 bases between the germline ends. This CDR3 spans 13 amino acids. Germline V gene data show CDR1 as GTSNPN and CDR2 as SVGIG (reference sequence). This CDR3 is CACNRPLSNEQYF. CDR3 nucleotides: TGTGCCTGTAACAGGCCCCTTAGCAACGAGCAGTACTTC. The full variable domain, completed using reference TRBV30 and TRBJ2-7, is SQTIHQWPATLVQPVGSPLSLECTVEGTSNPNLYWYRQAAGRGLQLLFYSVGIGQISSEVPQNLSASRPQDRQFILSSKKLLLSDSGFYLCACNRPLSNEQYFGPGTRLTVT.

This chain joins TRBV27 and TRBJ1-1, with 8 bases lining up with TRBD1. CDR3 length: 14 residues. Per germline, CDR1 MNHEY and CDR2 SMNVEV (reference sequence). V dropped 6 bases and J dropped 5; count of bases not matched to a gene: 8. The CDR3 nucleotides are TGTGCCAGCAGCTCAGGGGGCGTCGGGACTGAAGCTTTCTTT. Its translation: CASSSGGVGTEAFF.

The table lists this clone with a count of one. The rearrangement uses TRBV4-3 and TRBJ2-3; 8 nucleotides align to TRBD2. The CDR3 consists of 16 residues. The V gene end was trimmed by 1 base and the J gene end by 4 bases; junction bases not matched to a gene: 7. Per the germline V gene, CDR1 is LGHNA and CDR2 is YSLEER. CDR3 protein: CASSQVTGGRADTQYF. CDR3 bases: TGCGCCAGCAGCCAAGTGACGGGAGGGCGCGCAGATACGCAGTATTTT.

V and J are TRBV5-1 and TRBJ1-2; TRBD1 might be the D (6 bases). The V gene's germline CDR1 is SGHRS and CDR2 YFSETQ. This CDR3 is built from 16 residues. Trimming took off 5 bases at V and 2 bases at J, with 19 bases between the two ends. The CDR3 sequence is CASRRTAGGQNYGYTF. CDR3 in DNA: TGCGCCAGCAGACGCACCGCCGGTGGACAGAACTATGGCTACACCTTC.

The chain carries TRBV7-2 and TRBJ1-4, with D uncertain. Germline values: CDR1 SGHTA, CDR2 FQGNSA. V was pared by 4 bases and J by 10 bases, with 13 bases between. This CDR3 region has 13 residues. CDR3 nucleotides: TGTGCCAGCAGCTCCCGACTAAGACGAAAACTGTTTTTT. Encoded protein: CASSSRLRRKLFF.

V is TRBV9 and J is TRBJ2-4; 11 nucleotides agree with TRBD1. There are 15 residues in the CDR3. V dropped 1 base and J dropped 8; count of bases not matched to a gene: 5. Germline lookup yields CDR1 SGDLS and CDR2 YYNGEE. The CDR3 region has the DNA TGTGCCAGCAGCGTACGATCGGGACAGGGGGACATTCAGTACTTC. It specifies CASSVRSGQGDIQYF. Together with reference TRBV9 and TRBJ2-4, the CDR3 gives the full variable domain: DSGVTQTPKHLITATGQRVTLRCSPRSGDLSVYWYQQSLDQGLQFLIQYYNGEERAKGNILERFSAQQFPDLHSELNLSSLELGDSALYFCASSVRSGQGDIQYFGAGTRLSVL.

This chain links TRBV5-5 with TRBJ1-2, with 9 positions matching TRBD1. V shed 3 bases and J 5 bases; nucleotides not matched to a gene: 8. CDR3 length: 15 residues. Germline V gene sequence: CDR1 SGHKS, CDR2 YYEKEE (reference sequence). CDR3: CASSWGDRDSYGYTF. The CDR3, as DNA: TGTGCCAGCAGCTGGGGGGACAGGGACTCTTATGGCTACACCTTC.

This chain joins TRBV24-1 and TRBJ2-3, with 7 bases identical to TRBD1. V shed 12 bases, J shed 2 bases, and the junction held 7 bases outside the gene matches. The CDR3 is 13 residues long. Germline V gene lookup returns CDR1 KGHDR and CDR2 SFDVKD. The CDR3 bases are TGTGCCGTACAGGGGTTCCTCACAGATACGCAGTATTTT. Protein product: CAVQGFLTDTQYF.